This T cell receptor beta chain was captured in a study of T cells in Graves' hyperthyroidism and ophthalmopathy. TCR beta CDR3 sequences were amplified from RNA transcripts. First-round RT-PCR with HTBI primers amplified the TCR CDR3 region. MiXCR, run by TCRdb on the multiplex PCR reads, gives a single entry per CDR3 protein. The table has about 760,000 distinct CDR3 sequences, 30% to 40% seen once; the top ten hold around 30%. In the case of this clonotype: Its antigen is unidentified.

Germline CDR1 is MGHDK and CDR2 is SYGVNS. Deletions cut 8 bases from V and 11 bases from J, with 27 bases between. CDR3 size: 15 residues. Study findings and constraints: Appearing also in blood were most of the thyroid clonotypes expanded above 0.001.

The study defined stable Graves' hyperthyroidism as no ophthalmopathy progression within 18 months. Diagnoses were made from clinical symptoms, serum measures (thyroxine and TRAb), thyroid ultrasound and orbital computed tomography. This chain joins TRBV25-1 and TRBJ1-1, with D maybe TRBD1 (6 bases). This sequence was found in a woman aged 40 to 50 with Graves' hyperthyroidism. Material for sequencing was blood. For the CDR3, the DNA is TGTGCCAGCCAAGTGGAACCCGGGACAACTACGGGGGCTTTCTTT. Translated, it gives CASQVEPGTTTGAFF.